One T cell receptor (beta chain) is described in this entry. The data were taken from a study of blood T cell repertoires in COVID-19. Looking at the study overall: PBMCs, B-cell-depleted T cells, or T cells were the source of the cDNA or gDNA that made up the material.

Generated by immunoSEQ multiplex PCR, the TCRdb table keeps only in-frame clones and is missing some. The sample lists about 240,000 clones, roughly 83% occurring once. The V and J ends lost 4 bases and 2 bases, in that order; junction bases with no gene match: 3. This CDR3 has 15 amino acids. Germline V lookup: CDR1 LNHDA, CDR2 SQIVND (reference sequence). V and J are TRBV19 and TRBJ2-1; TRBD1 agrees at 9 bases. The sample comprised peripheral blood. The TCR comes from a man older than 75 with acute or convalescent COVID-19. The CDR3 nucleotides are TGTGCCAGTAGTACTGGGACAGGGACCTACAATGAGCAGTTCTTC. It specifies CASSTGTGTYNEQFF.